The source of this T cell receptor (beta chain) is a study of shared clonotypes between healthy human individuals. The overall study: Three CD4 naive, three CD4 memory, two CD8 naive and one CD8 memory plate were used per donor.

Notes on the study in general: Shared clonotypes across all four donors exceeded non-shared ones in generation probability.

The assay ran at deep level. Sequenced by immunoSEQ multiplex PCR; TCRdb stores in-frame clones only, minus some. The table lists about 580,000 clones, about 98% of them singletons. For this clone: The antigen is undetermined.

Naive CD8 isolation took CD45RO-negative cells positively selected for CCR7 and excluded terminally differentiated effector memory CD45RA+ cells. The donors, all of them Caucasian adults, lived in Nashville, Tennessee. Trimming pared 2 bases from V and 4 bases from J, leaving 20 bases between. CDR3 size: 17 residues. Germline-derived CDR1 and CDR2 are ENHRY and SYGVKD. J is TRBJ1-2 and V is TRBV10-3; D may be TRBD1 (5 bases). Sequenced input: naive CD8+ T cells sorted from blood. This TCR came from a man aged 25-45 years in good health. DNA for the CDR3: TGTGCCATCAGTGAGACCTCTACAGGAGGCGGGCTCTATGGCTACACCTTC. This translates into CAISETSTGGGLYGYTF.